The present TCR beta chain was sequenced within a study of blood T cell repertoires in COVID-19. The overall study: Samples taken during acute and convalescent COVID-19 were collected in the United States, Italy and Spain.

This CDR3 is built from 16 residues. V trimming: 8 bases; J trimming: 0 bases; junction bases outside the gene matches: 7. The germline gives CDR1 SGHRS, CDR2 YFSETQ. TCRdb's copy holds only in-frame clones and misses some; the assay was immunoSEQ multiplex PCR. The table has just over 250,000 clones, approximately 88% seen once; the top ten hold 10%. Patients of the Seattle cohort, enrolled during active infection, were followed longitudinally. This TCR was recovered from a woman between 65 and 79 years old with COVID-19, enrolled during active disease. This chain joins TRBV5-1 and TRBJ1-4, with 10 bases fitting TRBD1. Sequencing input: peripheral blood. The CDR3: CASRPGQGATNEKLFF. DNA for the CDR3: TGCGCCAGTCGACCAGGACAGGGGGCAACTAATGAAAAACTGTTTTTT.